These 30 T cell receptor beta chains originate from one sample sequenced in a study of cytomegalovirus exposure and HLA in healthy donors. The study ran its PCR with 60 Vbeta and 13 Jbeta primers. Generated by immunoSEQ multiplex PCR, the TCRdb table keeps only in-frame clones and is missing some. The sample carries approximately 150,000 clones, 73% recorded once. The sequenced sample was PBMCs. These receptors all stem from a woman under 30 in good health and CMV-seropositive.

This clone showed up just a few times. The gene calls are TRBV5-6 and TRBJ1-1, with D possibly TRBD1 on 5 matching bases. The V end lost 4 bases, the J end lost 6 bases, and 13 bases lay between the germline ends. The CDR3 loop spans 13 amino acids. Germline assignment: CDR1 SGHDT and CDR2 YYEEEE. The CDR3 loop is CASSPIWGAEAFF. DNA for the CDR3: TGTGCCAGCAGCCCTATTTGGGGCGCTGAAGCTTTCTTT.

The V gene is TRBV15, the J gene TRBJ1-6; weak D call: TRBD1 (5 bases). Germline V gene data show CDR1 as LNHNV and CDR2 as YYDKDF (reference sequence). V lost 3 bases and J lost 1, with 16 bases in between. The CDR3 consists of 18 residues. Here the CDR3 DNA reads TGTGCCACCAGCAGGGGGGGGTTCAGAAGTTCCTATAATTCACCCCTCCACTTT. Residues: CATSRGGFRSSYNSPLHF. Together with reference TRBV15 and TRBJ1-6, the CDR3 gives the full variable domain: DAMVIQNPRYQVTQFGKPVTLSCSQTLNHNVMYWYQQKSSQAPKLLFHYYDKDFNNEADTPDNFQSRRPNTSFCFLDIRSPGLGDTAMYLCATSRGGFRSSYNSPLHFGNGTRLTVT.

The rearrangement uses TRBV6-5 and TRBJ2-5; 7 nucleotides agree with TRBD1. V was clipped by 0 bases and J by 5 bases; unmatched bases: 3. Looked up from germline, CDR1 is MNHEY and CDR2 is SVGAGI. The CDR3 is 14 residues long. The chain's CDR3 is CASSYSFRGETQYF. CDR3 DNA: TGTGCCAGCAGTTACTCGTTCAGGGGGGAGACCCAGTACTTC.

This clone has only one observation. The rearrangement joins TRBV19 to TRBJ2-3; 9 bases align to TRBD1. CDR1 is LNHDA, CDR2 SQIVND, per germline (reference sequence). V shed 8 bases, J shed 2 bases, and the junction held 5 bases outside the gene matches. The CDR3 extends over 14 amino acids. DNA of the CDR3: TGTGCCAGTCAAAGGGACAGGGCCACAGATACGCAGTATTTT. Translated: CASQRDRATDTQYF.

The chain uses TRBV30 and TRBJ1-6; 8 bases are a match to TRBD1. Trimming at V came to 3 bases and at J to 3 bases, leaving 10 bases not matched to a gene. Germline values: CDR1 GTSNPN, CDR2 SVGIG (reference sequence). There are 17 residues in the CDR3. The CDR3 here is CAWSADRASVYNSPLHF. The CDR3 DNA sequence: TGTGCCTGGAGCGCGGACAGGGCCTCAGTCTATAATTCACCCCTCCACTTT.

This chain uses TRBV5-1 with TRBJ2-4; D unresolved. Germline CDR1 SGHRS, CDR2 YFSETQ. This CDR3 region has 14 residues. V was trimmed by 3 bases and J by 5 bases, leaving 12 bases between them. The CDR3 DNA reads TGCGCCAGCAGCTCCGACACGTTTGAAAACATTCAGTACTTC. It yields the protein CASSSDTFENIQYF.

This clone was observed a few times. This same CDR3 is encoded by further DNA sequences in the sample. The rearrangement links TRBV5-8 to TRBJ2-7; 7 bases fit TRBD2. This CDR3 region has 14 residues. Germline loops: CDR1 SGHTS, CDR2 YDEGEE. The V segment lost 3 bases and the J segment 2 bases; nucleotides outside the gene matches: 5. CDR3 loop: CASSYRGEPYEQYF. CDR3 coding DNA: TGTGCCAGCAGCTACCGGGGGGAACCCTACGAGCAGTACTTC.

V is TRBV4-3 and J is TRBJ1-4; 10 nucleotides agree with TRBD1. V lost 1 base and J lost 6; bases outside the gene matches: 5. Germline V CDR1 and CDR2: LGHNA, YSLEER. The CDR3 contains 16 residues. Here the CDR3 DNA reads TGCGCCAGCAGCCAAGGTCCGACAGGGGGCGATGAAAAACTGTTTTTT. It yields the protein CASSQGPTGGDEKLFF.

The chain recombines TRBV29-1 with TRBJ2-7, with D possibly matching TRBD2 (7 bases). Trimming left V 5 bases short and J 3 bases short, with 11 bases between. Germline CDR1 is SQVTM and CDR2 is ANQGSEA. The CDR3 is made up of 12 amino acids. The chain's CDR3 is CSVRGAYYEQYF. The CDR3 DNA is TGCAGCGTTCGGGGGGCCTACTACGAGCAGTACTTC.

The CDR3 spells CASSQAATGCGYTF. The CDR3 coding sequence is TGTGCCAGCAGCCAAGCGGCGACAGGGTGTGGCTACACCTTC. V is TRBV4-2 and J is TRBJ1-2; 7 bases are a match to TRBD1. From germline, CDR1 is LGHNA and CDR2 YNFKEQ. The CDR3 extends over 14 amino acids. V trimming: 1 base; J trimming: 7 bases; junction bases outside the gene matches: 6.

The rearrangement links TRBV13 to TRBJ2-1; 9 bases are a match to TRBD2. After removal of 3 bases from V and 8 bases from J, the junction contained 8 bases not matched to a gene. Germline assignment: CDR1 PRHDT and CDR2 FYEKMQ (reference sequence). CDR3 length: 15 residues. This chain's CDR3 is CASSFRKRGEDEQFF. CDR3 in DNA: TGTGCCAGCAGCTTCCGCAAGCGGGGGGAAGATGAGCAGTTCTTC.

This clone was observed a few times. The CDR3 sequence: CASSLNNRVGTEAFF. The CDR3 DNA is TGTGCCAGCAGCTTAAATAACAGGGTGGGCACTGAAGCTTTCTTT. The chain couples TRBV5-6 to TRBJ1-1; tentatively, D is TRBD1 (6 bases). Looked up from germline, CDR1 is SGHDT and CDR2 is YYEEEE. V lost 2 bases, J lost 4 bases, and 15 bases lay in between. This CDR3 has 15 amino acids.

The chain recombines TRBV5-6 with TRBJ2-1, with 7 bases lining up with TRBD2. The CDR3 consists of 14 residues. With 1 base clipped from V and 8 bases from J, the junction kept 6 bases outside the gene matches. From germline, CDR1 is SGHDT and CDR2 YYEEEE. The CDR3 is CASSLRLAVHEQFF. For the CDR3, the DNA is TGTGCCAGCAGCTTGCGGCTAGCGGTCCATGAGCAGTTCTTC. Based on the CDR3 plus reference TRBV5-6 and TRBJ2-1, the full variable domain is DAGVTQSPTHLIKTRGQQVTLRCSPKSGHDTVSWYQQALGQGPQFIFQYYEEEERQRGNFPDRFSGHQFPNYSSELNVNALLLGDSALYLCASSLRLAVHEQFFGPGTRLTVL.

The rearrangement uses TRBV10-1 and TRBJ1-2; 8 bases agree with TRBD1. CDR3 length: 14 residues. From germline, CDR1 is WNHNN and CDR2 SYGVQD (reference sequence). V dropped 0 bases and J dropped 7; count of bases not matched to a gene: 4. The CDR3 protein is CASSESQGAGGYTF. Written as DNA, the CDR3 is TGCGCCAGCAGTGAGTCGCAGGGGGCGGGTGGCTACACCTTC.

The chain employs TRBV4-2 and TRBJ2-1; D not certain. Deletions cut 0 bases from V and 0 bases from J, with 12 bases between. Germline assignment: CDR1 LGHNA and CDR2 YNFKEQ. The CDR3 runs to 17 residues. The CDR3 is CASSQDQDSSSYNEQFF. The CDR3 DNA reads TGTGCCAGCAGCCAAGATCAAGACTCGAGCTCCTACAATGAGCAGTTCTTC.

The CDR3 loop is CASRGAVGGELFF. CDR3 nucleotides: TGTGCCAGCAGGGGGGCGGTAGGCGGGGAGCTGTTTTTT. V and J are TRBV2 and TRBJ2-2; TRBD1 is a possible D gene (6 bases). Deletions cut 6 bases from V and 7 bases from J, with 12 bases between. The CDR3 is 13 residues long. Germline CDR1 reads SNHLY; CDR2 reads FYNNEI. The variable domain in full, completed from reference TRBV2 and TRBJ2-2, reads EPEVTQTPSHQVTQMGQEVILRCVPISNHLYFYWYRQILGQKVEFLVSFYNNEISEKSEIFDDQFSVERPDGSNFTLKIRSTKLEDSAMYFCASRGAVGGELFFGEGSRLTVL.

Written as DNA, the CDR3 is TGTGCCAGCAGCTTAGAAGGGGGCATGAGAGAGACCCAGTACTTC. It yields the protein CASSLEGGMRETQYF. The chain recombines TRBV11-2 with TRBJ2-5; TRBD1 agrees at 7 bases. The CDR3 is 15 amino acids. Germline values: CDR1 SGHAT, CDR2 FQNNGV. Unmatched junction bases numbered 5, after V lost 0 bases and J lost 4 bases.

This clone was counted once. The chain has TRBV30 and TRBJ2-4, with TRBD1 matching 10 bases. From germline, CDR1 is GTSNPN and CDR2 SVGIG (reference sequence). The V and J ends lost 8 bases and 9 bases, in that order; junction bases with no gene match: 13. This CDR3 is built from 14 residues. The CDR3 nucleotides read TGTGCCGGCGCCGGGACAGGGGCTACGGGCATTCAGTACTTC. Its protein is CAGAGTGATGIQYF. The full variable domain, in which reference TRBV30 and TRBJ2-4 provide the parts outside the CDR3, is SQTIHQWPATLVQPVGSPLSLECTVEGTSNPNLYWYRQAAGRGLQLLFYSVGIGQISSEVPQNLSASRPQDRQFILSSKKLLLSDSGFYLCAGAGTGATGIQYFGAGTRLSVL.

The chain recombines TRBV2 with TRBJ1-4; D unresolved. The CDR3 has 15 residues. Trimming took 6 bases from V and 3 from J, leaving 14 bases between them. Germline values: CDR1 SNHLY, CDR2 FYNNEI. CDR3 region: CASRKEGFANEKLFF. CDR3 DNA: TGTGCCAGCAGGAAGGAGGGTTTTGCTAATGAAAAACTGTTTTTT.

A single count supports this clone. The rearrangement joins TRBV7-2 to TRBJ2-1; D is unclear. This CDR3 has 14 residues. Germline V gene lookup returns CDR1 SGHTA and CDR2 FQGNSA. The ends were cut back, 3 bases at V and 10 bases at J, with 16 bases in the middle. The chain's CDR3 is CASSFQVSEKEQFF. In DNA form, the CDR3 reads TGTGCCAGCAGCTTTCAGGTTTCGGAAAAGGAGCAGTTCTTC.

The chain recombines TRBV7-8 with TRBJ2-7; 9 bases align to TRBD1. The trim removed 5 bases at V and 11 bases at J, leaving 13 bases unmatched. The CDR3 has 14 residues. Per the germline V gene, CDR1 is SGHVS and CDR2 is FQNEAQ. The chain's CDR3 is CASSPRDRALRKYF. CDR3 DNA: TGTGCCAGCAGCCCCCGGGACAGGGCCCTAAGGAAGTACTTC.

This sequence joins TRBV15 and TRBJ2-2, with 7 bases identical to TRBD1. The germline V gene has CDR1 LNHNV and CDR2 YYDKDF (reference sequence). There are 18 residues in the CDR3. The V and J ends lost 1 base and 2 bases, in that order; junction bases with no gene match: 10. The CDR3 region has the DNA TGTGCCACCAGCAGAGGGGTTCGGGACAGCCGAAACACCGGGGAGCTGTTTTTT. Amino acids: CATSRGVRDSRNTGELFF. Full variable domain (missing parts from reference TRBV15 and TRBJ2-2): DAMVIQNPRYQVTQFGKPVTLSCSQTLNHNVMYWYQQKSSQAPKLLFHYYDKDFNNEADTPDNFQSRRPNTSFCFLDIRSPGLGDTAMYLCATSRGVRDSRNTGELFFGEGSRLTVL.

The J gene is TRBJ2-5, the V gene TRBV18, with D possibly matching TRBD1 (5 bases). Germline V gene data show CDR1 as KGHSH and CDR2 as LQKENI. The CDR3 consists of 16 residues. V was pared by 2 bases and J by 1 base, with 14 bases between. The CDR3 sequence is CASSPFQVTGQETQYF. The CDR3 coding sequence is TGTGCCAGCTCACCATTCCAAGTTACAGGCCAAGAGACCCAGTACTTC. Drawing the rest from reference TRBV18 and TRBJ2-5, the complete variable domain is NAGVMQNPRHLVRRRGQEARLRCSPMKGHSHVYWYRQLPEEGLKFMVYLQKENIIDESGMPKERFSAEFPKEGPSILRIQQVVRGDSAAYFCASSPFQVTGQETQYFGPGTRLLVL.

This clone was observed a single time. The chain recombines TRBV19 with TRBJ1-1, with 9 bases matching TRBD1. V dropped 5 bases and J dropped 4; count of bases not matched to a gene: 8. This CDR3 has 15 residues. Germline V gene sequence: CDR1 LNHDA, CDR2 SQIVND (reference sequence). CDR3 protein: CASSSQGAGGTEAFF. DNA for the CDR3: TGTGCCAGTAGTTCACAGGGGGCAGGGGGCACTGAAGCTTTCTTT. Variable domain in full (rest from reference TRBV19 and TRBJ1-1): DGGITQSPKYLFRKEGQNVTLSCEQNLNHDAMYWYRQDPGQGLRLIYYSQIVNDFQKGDIAEGYSVSREKKESFPLTVTSAQKNPTAFYLCASSSQGAGGTEAFFGQGTRLTVV.

The genes are TRBV7-9 and TRBJ2-7; TRBD1 matches 7 bases. The J segment lost 3 bases and the V segment lost 5 bases, leaving 4 bases of the junction unmatched. This CDR3 has 13 amino acids. Germline-derived CDR1 and CDR2 are SEHNR and FQNEAQ (reference sequence). The CDR3 protein is CASSHRQGYEQYF. CDR3 DNA: TGTGCCAGCAGCCATAGACAGGGCTACGAGCAGTACTTC.

The chain uses TRBV6-4 and TRBJ1-3; 7 bases are a match to TRBD1. Germline CDR1 and CDR2: MRHNA and SNTAGT. CDR3 length equals 16 residues. Germline trimming cut 7 bases from V and 0 bases from J; bases unmatched to any gene: 9. The CDR3 DNA is TGTGCCAGCATCCAGAGACAGGGTGGCTCTGGAAACACCATATATTTT. Its protein is CASIQRQGGSGNTIYF.

J is TRBJ2-7 and V is TRBV6-1; D may be TRBD2 (5 bases). V was clipped by 3 bases and J by 0 bases, with 9 bases between them. In germline, CDR1 is MNHNS, CDR2 SASEGT. This CDR3 has 14 amino acids. DNA of the CDR3: TGTGCCAGCAGTGAGAGAGGGCCCTCCTACGAGCAGTACTTC. Amino acids: CASSERGPSYEQYF.

This clone was seen once. V and J are TRBV25-1 and TRBJ2-5; maybe TRBD1 (5 bases). Per the germline V gene, CDR1 is MGHDK and CDR2 is SYGVNS. CDR3 length: 14 residues. The V end was cut by 1 base, the J end by 5 bases, with 11 bases between. This CDR3 reads CASSELDPGETQYF. The CDR3 DNA reads TGTGCCAGCAGTGAATTGGACCCAGGGGAGACCCAGTACTTC.

This chain uses TRBV6-6 with TRBJ1-1; TRBD1 agrees at 9 bases. The CDR3 is made up of 14 amino acids. Germline V gene lookup returns CDR1 MNHNY and CDR2 SVGAGI (reference sequence). Germline trimming cut 6 bases from V and 4 bases from J; bases unmatched to any gene: 6. CDR3 DNA: TGTGCCAGCAGCCCACAGGGGGCTGGCACTGAAGCTTTCTTT. It translates to CASSPQGAGTEAFF.

V and J are TRBV6-1 and TRBJ2-1, with TRBD2 matching over 7 bases. The CDR3 runs to 15 residues. The junction had 6 bases not matched to a gene; V was cut back by 6 bases and J by 1 base. Germline CDR1 is MNHNS and CDR2 is SASEGT. CDR3 region: CASRRLGGSYNEQFF. For the CDR3, the DNA is TGTGCCAGCAGAAGACTCGGGGGGTCCTACAATGAGCAGTTCTTC.